What follows is one T cell receptor (beta chain) and its context. This sample is part of a study of shared clonotypes between healthy human individuals. Trimming took 5 bases from V and 2 from J, leaving 9 bases between them. Germline values: CDR1 SGHTA, CDR2 FQGTGA. This CDR3 is built from 13 residues. The table came from immunoSEQ multiplex PCR; TCRdb's copy has only in-frame clones and leaves some out. The data hold roughly 1,100,000 clones, with 60% to 80% observed a single time. The chain uses TRBV7-3 and TRBJ1-2; no clear D. Sequenced input: memory CD4+ T cells sorted from blood. The subset here: CD45RA-negative fraction. This TCR came from a man aged 18-30 years in good health. The CDR3 DNA follows: TGTGCCAGCAGCCTCGGGGAGAACTATGGCTACACCTTC. It is translated as CASSLGENYGYTF.